This is a list of T cell receptor beta chains from one sample in a study of beta chain features in type 1 diabetes. The repertoire was sequenced with immunoSEQ multiplex PCR; TCRdb's copy has only in-frame clones and lacks some. The sample includes 600,000 to 700,000 clones, over 10% of them seen just once. The sequenced material came from naive CD4+ T cells from blood. These receptors were taken from a man aged 25-45 years with type 1 diabetes. The CDR3 runs from the conserved cysteine through the conserved F or W. D genes are given only for firm matches. Expanded clones are given a class, and other clones once, few, many or no size at all.

d_call	j_call	cdr3_length	v_call	clone_size	cdr3_aa	cdr3_nt
TRBD1	TRBJ1-2	13	TRBV2	NA	CASSGQGGGGYTF	TGTGCCAGCAGTGGACAGGGGGGCGGAGGCTACACCTTC
NA	TRBJ1-1	13	TRBV2	few	CASSAREYTEAFF	TGTGCCAGCAGTGCCAGGGAGTACACTGAAGCTTTCTTT
TRBD1	TRBJ1-5	16	TRBV7-2	few	CASSPRDRGLGQPQHF	TGTGCCAGCAGCCCGCGGGACAGGGGGCTAGGTCAGCCCCAGCATTTT
NA	TRBJ2-2	14	TRBV10-3	few	CAISPVAATGELFF	TGTGCCATCAGCCCGGTCGCGGCTACCGGGGAGCTGTTTTTT
NA	TRBJ2-5	14	TRBV2	few	CASSPFDRPETQYF	TGTGCCAGCAGTCCATTCGACAGACCAGAGACCCAGTACTTC
TRBD2	TRBJ2-3	17	TRBV7-6	few	CASSFRTSGLRSDTQYF	TGTGCCAGCAGCTTCCGAACTAGCGGCCTGCGGTCAGATACGCAGTATTTT
NA	TRBJ2-7	15	TRBV9	few	CASSVDWESSYEQYF	TGTGCCAGCAGCGTAGATTGGGAGTCCTCCTACGAGCAGTACTTC
TRBD2	TRBJ2-5	12	TRBV29-1	NA	CSGGRAQETQYF	TGCAGCGGGGGGAGGGCCCAAGAGACCCAGTACTTC
NA	TRBJ2-7	17	TRBV7-9	few	CASSLFGLSTRVDEQYF	TGTGCCAGCAGCTTATTCGGCCTTAGTACTCGGGTGGACGAGCAGTACTTC
NA	TRBJ2-2	15	TRBV27	few	CASTVAWAGTGELFF	TGTGCCAGCACCGTCGCATGGGCGGGGACCGGGGAGCTGTTTTTT
TRBD2	TRBJ2-3	18	TRBV5-1	NA	CASLPPTSGGAGPVTQYF	TGCGCCAGCCTCCCCCCTACTAGCGGGGGGGCCGGGCCCGTTACGCAGTATTTT
TRBD1	TRBJ1-2	17	TRBV7-9	NA	CASSPGTGLETSYGYTF	TGTGCCAGCAGCCCTGGGACAGGTCTCGAAACGTCCTATGGCTACACCTTC
TRBD1	TRBJ1-4	15	TRBV5-4	few	CASSPMGQGDEKLFF	TGTGCCAGCAGCCCCATGGGACAGGGGGATGAAAAACTGTTTTTT
NA	TRBJ1-5	14	TRBV9	few	CASSVGQNNQPQHF	TGTGCCAGCAGCGTTGGGCAGAACAATCAGCCCCAGCATTTT